The rows below give T cell receptor beta chains drawn from one sample of a study of identical twins. TCRdb used MiXCR to reprocess the 5' RACE reads, holding one entry per CDR3 protein. Of 1.5 million to 2 million distinct CDR3 sequences in the sample, around 29% were seen once. The sequenced sample was cord blood. These receptor sequences come from a newborn girl in good health. The CDR3 runs from the conserved cysteine through the conserved F or W. Each record gives: D gene, V gene, clone size, J gene, CDR3 protein, CDR3 DNA. D genes are given only for firm matches. The size entry is marked missing in some rows and otherwise reads once, few, many or a size class.

>TRBD1|TRBV7-9|.|TRBJ2-7
CASSLIGTGSGEQYF
TGTGCCAGCAGCTTGATCGGGACAGGGTCAGGCGAGCAGTACTTC
>.|TRBV11-2|few|TRBJ1-4
CASSLVSGGGEKLFF
TGTGCCAGCAGCTTAGTTTCGGGGGGTGGTGAAAAACTGTTTTTT
>.|TRBV4-2|.|TRBJ2-1
CASSQGGGAYYEQFF
TGTGCCAGCAGCCAAGGTGGCGGGGCCTACTATGAGCAGTTCTTC
>.|TRBV5-1|.|TRBJ2-4
CASSLVEGTKNIQYF
TGCGCCAGCAGCTTGGTTGAGGGGACCAAAAACATTCAGTACTTC
>TRBD1|TRBV2|.|TRBJ2-1
CASSEGDRGQFF
TGTGCCAGCAGTGAAGGTGACAGGGGACAGTTCTTC
>.|TRBV30|.|TRBJ2-3
CAWSVLGVNTDTQYF
TGTGCCTGGAGTGTTCTCGGGGTTAACACAGATACGCAGTATTTT
>.|TRBV6-6|.|TRBJ2-2
CASRSVLAGELFF
TGTGCCAGCCGATCAGTTTTAGCCGGGGAGCTGTTTTTT
>.|TRBV29-1|many|TRBJ2-1
CSVCGRLYNEQFF
TGCAGCGTGTGCGGGCGCCTATACAATGAGCAGTTCTTC
>.|TRBV20-1|once|TRBJ1-1
CSARSWGQGDTEAFF
TGCAGTGCTAGGTCTTGGGGGCAGGGTGACACTGAAGCTTTCTTT
>.|TRBV6-2/TRBV6-3|.|TRBJ2-5
CASTGGQCKETQYF
TGTGCCAGCACCGGCGGACAGTGCAAAGAGACCCAGTACTTC
>.|TRBV20-1|.|TRBJ1-1
CSARQGLGNTEAFF
TGCAGTGCTAGACAGGGGCTTGGGAACACTGAAGCTTTCTTT
>.|TRBV12-3/TRBV12-4|.|TRBJ1-6
CASRADRTSSYNSPLHF
TGTGCCAGCAGGGCTGACAGGACCAGCTCCTATAATTCACCCCTCCACTTT
>.|TRBV20-1|.|TRBJ2-7
CSAIHPVLSYEQYF
TGCAGTGCTATCCATCCGGTCCTCTCCTACGAGCAGTACTTC
>TRBD2|TRBV18|.|TRBJ2-5
CASSPWTSGRGGQETQYF
TGTGCCAGCTCACCGTGGACTAGCGGGAGAGGGGGTCAAGAGACCCAGTACTTC
>TRBD2|TRBV20-1|few|TRBJ2-1
CSARDLGLAGIYNEQFF
TGCAGTGCTAGAGATCTGGGACTAGCGGGGATCTACAATGAGCAGTTCTTC